This TCR beta chain was identified in a study of shared clonotypes between healthy human individuals (dated by TCRdb to 2019 to 2021). As for the study more broadly: A few men and a couple of women, aged 18 to 49 years, made up the cohort. To estimate repertoire size and how much clonotype sharing occurs between individuals, the study deeply sequenced the blood TCR repertoires of roughly 5 healthy adults. For each donor, CD4 naive and CD4 memory were each run on three plates, CD8 naive on two plates, and CD8 memory on one plate. To increase sequencing depth and limit assay-specific biases, TCR repertoire library preparation and sequencing were carried out by different laboratories using diverse techniques. Between about 0.85 and 9.5 billion PBMCs per donor were obtained by leukapheresis. Here is what the overall study found, with its caveats: Based on pairwise subsampling, the degree of clonotype sharing among donors was expected to be affected by sequencing depth. Compared with non-shared clonotypes, clonotypes shared by all four sorted-subset donors had higher generation probabilities. Sharing across a few donors was observed for about 5% of naive CD4, over 3% of naive CD8, around 2.5% of memory CD4, and about 0.4% of memory CD8 clonotypes. Naive subsets generally had larger estimated clonotype richness than memory subsets. Because the study included a small number of donors, the genetic and exposure-history diversity represented was limited. Rarefaction of sorted-subset datasets indicated incomplete sequencing despite the large sequencing depth. Sampling was limited to blood, and TCR repertoires in tissue likely differ from TCR repertoires in blood.

CD8 naive samples were obtained by positive selection for CCR7 among CD45RO-negative cells, yielding a CD45RA+CCR7+ population from which TemRA cells were excluded. Healthy HIV-negative adults with no recently reported acute infections or vaccinations were included as donors. Only Caucasian adults living in Nashville, Tennessee, USA were represented among the donors. Blood was collected by leukapheresis, and PBMCs were isolated by Ficoll-Histopaque density gradient centrifugation and then cryopreserved in liquid nitrogen vapor phase. Analytical flow cytometry was used to check the purity and quantity of every magnetically sorted T cell population. Each sorted fraction had its genomic DNA isolated and then quantified by UV absorbance on a Nanodrop 2000c. From the cysteine through the phenylalanine, the CDR3 covers 16 amino acids. Only the CDR3 DNA stays, 48 bases, in frame from base 1. V is pared back by 3 bases and J by 0 bases, with 11 bases lying between the germline termini. The germline V gene (reference sequence) gives CDR1 as LNHDA and CDR2 as SQIVND.

TCR CDR3 regions were amplified from genomic DNA by multiplex PCR using the deep immunoSEQ assay. Extracted genomic DNA from each cell subset was distributed evenly across all wells of several immunoSEQ 96-well plates, and each plate was treated as a replicate. For sorted subsets, around 0.2 ug genomic DNA, equal to tens of thousands of T cell genomes, was loaded into each replicate PCR. Purified libraries were quantified with a Qubit 3.0 fluorometer, sized on a Bioanalyzer 2100, and re-quantified with the KAPA Library Quantification kit. Each immunoSEQ 96-well plate was sequenced on its own single-read 150-cycle Illumina NextSeq 550 flow cell. The study's own analysis went as follows. Because the immunoSEQ output held only junctional sequences and lacked quality scores, the filtering could not match the filtering applied to full-length reads. Sequences were annotated with PyIR, a Python wrapper for IgBLAST v1.9, and V/J genes and CDR3 were assigned using IMGT germline references. Reads were filtered out if the reads had weak V/J assignments (E-value above 1e-6), no CDR3, stop codons, out-of-frame junctions, or ambiguous translated residues. V3J clonotypes were defined as sequences sharing the same inferred V gene, J gene, and CDR3 amino acid sequence. To compute the percentage overlap between repertoires, the number of shared unique clonotypes was divided by the size of the smaller repertoire. RTK rarefaction, the Chao1 estimator, and Recon v2.1 estimates of unobserved clonotypes were used to assess repertoire richness. For all TCRbeta clonotypes obtained by the gDNA method from a few donors, generation probabilities were computed with OLGA. The table was pulled from immuneACCESS by TCRdb, which kept in-frame rearrangements only. Such tables lose some clones; where checked, under half of the loss comes from unresolved V genes, and the rest has no known cause. The V and J calls and clone size are taken from that table; D and trimming were inferred from the DNA. The sample data list about 2.1 million clones, and about 94% of these were observed just once. Together, the top ten hold roughly 1.7% of the sample.

This clone showed up just once. The target of this receptor is not known. No qualities accompany the bases; no much larger clone lies one base away. This sequence uses TRBV19 and TRBJ2-2; no confident D gene assignment can be made. The sample comprised naive CD8+ T cells from PBMCs. In light of the paper, this sample's cell subset or site label describes: CD45RA+CCR7+. The TCR originated in a man younger than 35 in good health. Some clones in this sample may be carry-over from other donors' samples. CDR3 protein: CASSILRDSNTGELFF. In nucleotides, the sequence is TGTGCCAGTAGTATCCTCCGAGATTCGAACACCGGGGAGCTGTTTTTT.